This note documents a single TCR beta chain sequence. Its antigen remains unidentified. This sample stems from a study of cytomegalovirus exposure and HLA in healthy donors. Study-wide points: A few chains tied to CMV proved CMV antigen-specific in vitro. HLA alleles showed associations with about 15,000 TCR beta sequences in a later analysis, at a 0.05 false discovery rate. Reportedly, fewer N-insertions than the approximately 700-donor mean appeared in an Asian-associated ancestry cluster in a later analysis. V- and J-gene trimming in TCR beta was tied to a missense DCLRE1C variant by an analysis performed later.

60 Vbeta and 13 Jbeta primers were used in PCR. Sequencing was performed with immunoSEQ multiplex PCR; in TCRdb, only in-frame clones are kept and a portion is missing. The data contain roughly 100,000 clones, approximately 86% of them singletons. The CDR3 consists of 15 residues. The germline gives CDR1 SGHNT, CDR2 YYREEE (reference sequence). Trimming stripped 4 bases from V and 4 bases from J, with 17 bases between. The receptor comes from a man between 18 and 35 years old in good health and CMV-seronegative. Sequenced input: PBMCs. The chain recombines TRBV5-4 with TRBJ1-1; tentative D call: TRBD1 (6 bases). The CDR3 DNA follows: TGTGCCAGCAGCCCGGGCGGGCAGGGGCGCACTGAAGCTTTCTTT. Protein product: CASSPGGQGRTEAFF.